The text below deals with one TCR beta chain. Cohort 3 donors counted as recovered after two negative PCRs, clearance, or resolved symptoms. The assay was immunoSEQ multiplex PCR, and TCRdb's table has in-frame clones only and misses some. This table has fewer than 300,000 clones, 80% to 95% appearing once. The CDR3 spans 14 residues. The germline V and J ends were trimmed by 4 bases and 6 bases, with 14 bases remaining between them. The V gene's germline CDR1 is SGHRS and CDR2 YFSETQ. The data originate from a study of blood T cell repertoires in COVID-19. The chain carries TRBV5-1 and TRBJ1-5; possibly TRBD1 for D (6 bases). The receptor comes from a woman aged 25 to 39 who had recovered from COVID-19. The source material was PBMCs or T cells enriched from blood (not recorded which). The CDR3 sequence: CASSPEGGPQPQHF. The DNA of the CDR3 is TGCGCCAGCAGCCCTGAGGGGGGGCCTCAGCCCCAGCATTTT.